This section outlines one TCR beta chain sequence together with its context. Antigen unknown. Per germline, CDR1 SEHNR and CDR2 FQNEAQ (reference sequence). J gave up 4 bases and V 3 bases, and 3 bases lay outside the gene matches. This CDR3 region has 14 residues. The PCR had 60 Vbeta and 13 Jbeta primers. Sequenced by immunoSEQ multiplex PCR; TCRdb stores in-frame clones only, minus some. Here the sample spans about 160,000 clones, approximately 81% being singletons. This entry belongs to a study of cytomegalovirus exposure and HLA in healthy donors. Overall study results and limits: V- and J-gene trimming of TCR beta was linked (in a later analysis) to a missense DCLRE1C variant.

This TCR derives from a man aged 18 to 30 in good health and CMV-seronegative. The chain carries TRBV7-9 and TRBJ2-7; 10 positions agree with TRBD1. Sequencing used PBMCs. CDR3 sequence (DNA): TGTGCCAGCAGCTTTGGGACAGGGGATTACGAGCAGTACTTC. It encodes CASSFGTGDYEQYF. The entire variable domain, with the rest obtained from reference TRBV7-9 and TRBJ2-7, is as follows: DTGVSQNPRHKITKRGQNVTFRCDPISEHNRLYWYRQTLGQGPEFLTYFQNEAQLEKSRLLSDRFSAERPKGSFSTLEIQRTEQGDSAMYLCASSFGTGDYEQYFGPGTRLTVT.